One and the same sample provided the 14 T cell receptor beta chains below, sequenced in a study of blood T cell repertoires in COVID-19. The data were produced by immunoSEQ multiplex PCR, yet TCRdb's version contains in-frame clones alone and is incomplete. The sample comprises 100,000 to 150,000 clones, 85% to 90% of which are singletons, and about 7.3% rests with the top ten. Sequencing used peripheral blood. The source of these receptors is a man over 45 with acute or convalescent COVID-19.

J is TRBJ2-3 and V is TRBV5-1, with 7 bases matching TRBD1. Trimming at V came to 6 bases and at J to 2 bases, leaving 6 bases not matched to a gene. The germline V gene has CDR1 SGHRS and CDR2 YFSETQ. The CDR3 totals 14 residues. CDR3 region: CASTPTGTTDTQYF. CDR3 DNA sequence: TGCGCCAGCACCCCGACAGGGACCACAGATACGCAGTATTTT.

V usage is TRBV12-3 or TRBV12-4 and J usage is TRBJ1-1; weak D call: TRBD1 (6 bases). Trimming shortened V by 5 bases and J by 8 bases, and 9 bases separated the two germline ends. CDR3 length: 11 amino acids. The CDR3 here is CASSPTGEAFF. In nucleotides, the CDR3 is TGTGCCAGCAGTCCCACAGGGGAAGCTTTCTTT.

V usage is TRBV29-1 and J usage is TRBJ1-5; tentative D call: TRBD1 (5 bases). Per the germline V gene, CDR1 is SQVTM and CDR2 is ANQGSEA. V lost 5 bases and J 4 bases, leaving 9 bases between the germline ends. The CDR3 length is 12 residues. The CDR3 protein is CSVWEGNQPQHF. Written as DNA, the CDR3 is TGCAGCGTTTGGGAGGGGAATCAGCCCCAGCATTTT.

This chain uses TRBV5-4 with TRBJ2-3; 8 nucleotides agree with TRBD2. The CDR3 length is 15 residues. The ends lost 0 bases at V and 1 base at J; junction bases unmatched: 1. Germline-derived CDR1 and CDR2 are SGHNT and YYREEE (reference sequence). The CDR3, as DNA: TGTGCCAGCAGCTTGGAACTAGCGGGCACAGATACGCAGTATTTT. Protein product: CASSLELAGTDTQYF.

The rearrangement uses TRBV25-1 and TRBJ2-7; TRBD1 might be the D (5 bases). Germline V CDR1 and CDR2: MGHDK, SYGVNS. V was trimmed by 3 bases and J by 2 bases, leaving 11 bases between them. CDR3 length: 14 residues. The CDR3 loop is CASSETDVTYEQYF. As DNA, the CDR3 is TGTGCCAGCAGTGAGACAGACGTGACCTACGAGCAGTACTTC.

The CDR3 DNA is TGTGCCAGCACCGACAACAGAAACACTGAAGCTTTCTTT. Encoded protein: CASTDNRNTEAFF. V and J are TRBV9 and TRBJ1-1; unclear D gene. The CDR3 has 13 residues. Germline assignment: CDR1 SGDLS and CDR2 YYNGEE. V dropped 6 bases and J dropped 2 bases, with 11 bases sitting between them.

The gene calls are TRBV11-2 and TRBJ2-1; 9 bases agree with TRBD2. V dropped 5 bases and J dropped 0; count of bases not matched to a gene: 5. The germline V gene has CDR1 SGHAT and CDR2 FQNNGV. This CDR3 is built from 16 residues. The CDR3 loop reads CASSPPSGASYNEQFF. CDR3 sequence (DNA): TGTGCCAGCAGCCCACCTAGCGGGGCCTCCTACAATGAGCAGTTCTTC.

This clone occurred once. The rearrangement links TRBV29-1 to TRBJ2-7; 10 nucleotides agree with TRBD2. The CDR3 is 14 amino acids. CDR1 SQVTM and CDR2 ANQGSEA come from the germline V gene. Trimming at V came to 5 bases and at J to 5 bases, leaving 9 bases not matched to a gene. In nucleotides, the CDR3 is TGCAGCGTTACACTAGCGGGAAACAAAAACGAGCAGTACTTC. Its translation: CSVTLAGNKNEQYF.

CDR3 nucleotides: TGTGCCAGCAGTTTACAGGGTAGGGGAAAACTGTTTTTT. It encodes CASSLQGRGKLFF. This rearrangement joins TRBV27 to TRBJ1-4; TRBD1 is a possible D gene (5 bases). The V and J ends lost 2 bases and 10 bases respectively, with 11 bases between them. From germline, CDR1 is MNHEY and CDR2 SMNVEV (reference sequence). There are 13 residues in the CDR3.

V and J are TRBV2 and TRBJ2-7, with D uncertain. This CDR3 contains 13 residues. Germline CDR1 and CDR2: SNHLY and FYNNEI. V shed 1 base and J shed 4 bases, with 8 bases lying between them. The CDR3 bases are TGTGCCAGCAGTGAAGTACGGGTTTACGAGCAGTACTTC. This encodes CASSEVRVYEQYF.

The chain is built from TRBV9 and TRBJ2-7; TRBD2 agrees at 14 bases. CDR3 length: 14 amino acids. J was trimmed by 4 bases and V by 8 bases; bases with no gene match: 5. CDR1 and CDR2 (germline): SGDLS, YYNGEE. This chain's CDR3 is CARGTSGRTYEQYF. The CDR3 coding sequence is TGTGCCAGGGGGACTAGCGGGAGAACATACGAGCAGTACTTC.

The V and J genes are TRBV15 and TRBJ2-3; TRBD2 aligns across 9 bases. The V and J ends lost 5 bases and 6 bases, in that order; junction bases with no gene match: 9. The germline CDR1 and CDR2 sequences are LNHNV and YYDKDF (reference sequence). The CDR3 is 15 amino acids. DNA for the CDR3: TGTGCCACCAGCTTACAAGCGGGAGGAGGGGATACGCAGTATTTT. Translating it yields CATSLQAGGGDTQYF.

This chain joins TRBV7-2 and TRBJ2-7; 8 bases are a match to TRBD1. V was clipped by 1 base and J by 6 bases; unmatched bases: 14. Germline CDR1 and CDR2: SGHTA and FQGNSA. The CDR3 loop spans 17 amino acids. CDR3 protein: CASSLVTGQGGRFEQYF. Written as DNA, the CDR3 is TGTGCCAGCAGCTTAGTGACAGGACAGGGCGGAAGGTTCGAGCAGTACTTC. The full variable domain, completed using reference TRBV7-2 and TRBJ2-7, is GAGVSQSPSNKVTEKGKDVELRCDPISGHTALYWYRQSLGQGLEFLIYFQGNSAPDKSGLPSDRFSAERTGGSVSTLTIQRTQQEDSAVYLCASSLVTGQGGRFEQYFGPGTRLTVT.

The chain has TRBV9 and TRBJ2-2; D possibly corresponds to TRBD2 (7 bases). Trimming left V 1 base short and J 3 bases short, with 13 bases between. Per the germline V gene, CDR1 is SGDLS and CDR2 is YYNGEE. CDR3 size: 16 residues. CDR3 residues: CASSVLQGGDTGELFF. The CDR3 coding sequence is TGTGCCAGCAGCGTACTACAGGGAGGGGACACCGGGGAGCTGTTTTTT.